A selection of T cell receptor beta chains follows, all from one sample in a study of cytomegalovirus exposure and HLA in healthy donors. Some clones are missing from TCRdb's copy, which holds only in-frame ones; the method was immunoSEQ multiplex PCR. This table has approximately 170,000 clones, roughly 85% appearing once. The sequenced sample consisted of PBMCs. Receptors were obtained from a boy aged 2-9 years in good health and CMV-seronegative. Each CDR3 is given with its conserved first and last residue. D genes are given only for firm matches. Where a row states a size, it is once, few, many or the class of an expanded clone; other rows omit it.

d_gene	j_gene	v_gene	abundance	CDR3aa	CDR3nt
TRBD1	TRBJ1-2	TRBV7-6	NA	CASSSGQGNGYTF	TGTGCCAGCAGCTCCGGACAGGGAAATGGCTACACCTTC
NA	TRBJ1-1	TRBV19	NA	CASSIDLETALNTEAFF	TGTGCCAGTAGTATAGATCTAGAAACGGCACTCAACACTGAAGCTTTCTTT
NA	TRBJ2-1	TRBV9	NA	CASSVAPGINNEQFF	TGTGCCAGCAGCGTAGCGCCAGGGATAAACAATGAGCAGTTCTTC
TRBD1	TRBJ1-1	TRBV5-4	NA	CASSLGRGDTEAFF	TGTGCCAGCAGCTTGGGCAGGGGGGACACTGAAGCTTTCTTT
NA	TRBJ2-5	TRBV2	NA	CASSERSGVGTQYF	TGTGCCAGCAGTGAAAGGTCAGGTGTTGGGACCCAGTACTTC
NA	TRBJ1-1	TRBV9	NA	CASSVGGRERLDTEAFF	TGTGCCAGCAGCGTGGGAGGCAGGGAAAGGTTGGACACTGAAGCTTTCTTT
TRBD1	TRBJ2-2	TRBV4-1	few	CASSPQDRGGTGELFF	TGCGCCAGCAGCCCACAGGACAGGGGAGGGACCGGGGAGCTGTTTTTT
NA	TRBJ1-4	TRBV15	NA	CASSKGVYDEKLFF	TGTGCCTCCTCCAAGGGAGTGTACGACGAAAAACTGTTTTTT
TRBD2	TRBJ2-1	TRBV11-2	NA	CASSLETSGYNEQFF	TGTGCCAGCAGCTTAGAAACTAGCGGCTACAATGAGCAGTTCTTC
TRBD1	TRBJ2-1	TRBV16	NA	CASSHRTGGLYEQFF	TGTGCCAGCAGCCACAGGACAGGGGGCCTCTATGAGCAGTTCTTC
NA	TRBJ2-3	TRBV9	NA	CASSATLSDTDTQYF	TGTGCCAGCAGCGCTACACTATCTGACACAGATACGCAGTATTTT
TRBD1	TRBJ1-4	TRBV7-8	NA	CASSVGQGLGKLFF	TGTGCCAGCAGCGTGGGACAGGGGTTAGGAAAACTGTTTTTT
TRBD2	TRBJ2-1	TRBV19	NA	CATGLAEQFF	TGTGCCACCGGACTAGCGGAGCAGTTCTTC
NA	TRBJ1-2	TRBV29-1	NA	CSVQNPEFGYTF	TGCAGCGTTCAAAACCCCGAGTTTGGCTACACCTTC
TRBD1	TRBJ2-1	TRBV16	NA	CASSQSRTGMSNEQFF	TGTGCCAGCAGCCAATCGAGGACAGGTATGTCGAATGAGCAGTTCTTC
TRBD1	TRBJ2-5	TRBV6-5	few	CASRPDRVGSETQYF	TGTGCCAGCAGGCCGGACAGGGTAGGGTCAGAGACCCAGTACTTC
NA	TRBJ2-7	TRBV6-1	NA	CASSPPRAVKYF	TGTGCCAGCAGTCCCCCACGAGCGGTCAAGTACTTC
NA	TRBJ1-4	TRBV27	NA	CASSLRRFNEKLFF	TGTGCCAGCAGTTTACGTCGGTTTAATGAAAAACTGTTTTTT
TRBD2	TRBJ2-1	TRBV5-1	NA	CASSQTSGGPYNEQFF	TGCGCCAGCAGCCAGACTAGCGGGGGACCCTACAATGAGCAGTTCTTC
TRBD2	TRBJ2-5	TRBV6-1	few	CASSGTSGKETQYF	TGTGCCAGCAGCGGGACTAGCGGCAAAGAGACCCAGTACTTC
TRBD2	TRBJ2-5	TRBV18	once	CASSPPGLAGIETQYF	TGTGCCAGCTCACCTCCCGGACTAGCGGGAATAGAGACCCAGTACTTC
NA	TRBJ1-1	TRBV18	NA	CASSPIAGAFF	TGTGCCAGCTCACCAATCGCAGGGGCTTTCTTT
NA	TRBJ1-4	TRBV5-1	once	CASSTRGGEKLFF	TGCGCCAGCAGCACACGGGGGGGGGAAAAACTGTTTTTT
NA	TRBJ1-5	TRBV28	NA	CASSLWVGLGVNQPQHF	TGTGCCAGCAGTTTATGGGTCGGTTTAGGGGTCAATCAGCCCCAGCATTTT
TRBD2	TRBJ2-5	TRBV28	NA	CASKTSGGGETQYF	TGTGCCAGCAAAACTAGCGGGGGCGGGGAGACCCAGTACTTC
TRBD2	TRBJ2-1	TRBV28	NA	CASSPGLAGGKQFF	TGTGCCAGCAGTCCAGGACTAGCGGGAGGGAAGCAGTTCTTC
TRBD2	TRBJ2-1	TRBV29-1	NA	CSGRLAGGLLVFARDNEQFF	TGCAGCGGCCGACTAGCGGGAGGGCTTTTGGTCTTTGCTCGGGACAATGAGCAGTTCTTC
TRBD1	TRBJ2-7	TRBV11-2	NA	CASSTLRDSRCEQYF	TGTGCCAGCAGCACCCTCCGGGACAGCCGTTGCGAGCAGTACTTC
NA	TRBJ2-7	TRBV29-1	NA	CSVSQGLSYEQYF	TGCAGCGTATCCCAGGGCCTTTCCTACGAGCAGTACTTC
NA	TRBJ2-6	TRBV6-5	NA	CASTEGGAGANVLTF	TGTGCCAGCACCGAGGGGGGGGCCGGGGCCAACGTCCTGACTTTC
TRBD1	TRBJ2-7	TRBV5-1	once	CASSLRQGAGSEQYF	TGCGCCAGCAGCTTGCGTCAGGGGGCGGGGAGCGAGCAGTACTTC
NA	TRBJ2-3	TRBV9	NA	CASSVDLRTDTQYF	TGTGCCAGCAGCGTAGATCTACGAACAGATACGCAGTATTTT
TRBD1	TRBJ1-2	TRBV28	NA	CASSEQGAYGYTF	TGTGCCAGCAGTGAACAGGGGGCATATGGCTACACCTTC
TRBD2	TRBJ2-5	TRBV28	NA	CASSAPSGGRETQYF	TGTGCCAGCAGTGCCCCTAGCGGGGGGCGGGAGACCCAGTACTTC
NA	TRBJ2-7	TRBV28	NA	CASSQAYEQYF	TGTGCCAGCAGCCAGGCCTACGAGCAGTACTTC
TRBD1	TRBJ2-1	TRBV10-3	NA	CAIKPDRGRYNEQFF	TGTGCCATCAAGCCCGACAGGGGGCGTTACAATGAGCAGTTCTTC